The TCR beta chain described here comes from a study of cytomegalovirus exposure and HLA in healthy donors. The V end was cut by 5 bases, the J end by 0 bases, with 7 bases between. Germline assignment: CDR1 KGHSH and CDR2 LQKENI. The CDR3 length is 13 residues. The PCR made use of 60 Vbeta and 13 Jbeta primers. Here immunoSEQ multiplex PCR was the method, and the copy in TCRdb shows in-frame clones only, minus some. This sample has 150,000 to 200,000 clones, with 70% to 80% found just once. This clone was observed a few times. This TCR was recovered from a man aged 60-69 years in good health and CMV-seronegative. The sample consisted of PBMCs. The chain joins TRBV18 to TRBJ1-1, with unresolved D. The CDR3 bases are TGTGCCAGCTCAAACGGGGTGAACACTGAAGCTTTCTTT. It translates to CASSNGVNTEAFF.